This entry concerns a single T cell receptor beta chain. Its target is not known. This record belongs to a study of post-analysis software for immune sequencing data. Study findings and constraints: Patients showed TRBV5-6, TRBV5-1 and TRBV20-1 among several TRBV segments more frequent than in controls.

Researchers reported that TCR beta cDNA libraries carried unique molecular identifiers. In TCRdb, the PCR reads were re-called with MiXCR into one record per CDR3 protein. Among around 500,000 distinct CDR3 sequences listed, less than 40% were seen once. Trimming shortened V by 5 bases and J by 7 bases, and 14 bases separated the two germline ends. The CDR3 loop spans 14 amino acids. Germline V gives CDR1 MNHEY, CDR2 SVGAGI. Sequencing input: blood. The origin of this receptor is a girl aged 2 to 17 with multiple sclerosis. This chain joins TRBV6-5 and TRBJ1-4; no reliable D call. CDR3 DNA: TGTGCCAGCAGTCCGACGCAGGCCGGTGAAAAACTGTTTTTT. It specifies CASSPTQAGEKLFF.